Presented here are 20 T cell receptor beta chains from one specimen sequenced in a study of blood T cell repertoires in COVID-19. Clones were read by immunoSEQ multiplex PCR, and TCRdb kept only the in-frame ones, dropping some. This sample has around 120,000 clones, with 85% to 90% found just once. Sample: peripheral blood. The receptors come from a woman aged 70-85 years with acute or convalescent COVID-19.

The rearrangement uses TRBV15 and TRBJ1-4; D possibly corresponds to TRBD1 (6 bases). The CDR3 loop spans 14 amino acids. Trimming pared 2 bases from V and 4 bases from J, leaving 8 bases between. CDR1 and CDR2 from the germline V gene are LNHNV and YYDKDF (reference sequence). CDR3 nucleotides: TGTGCCACCAGCAGATCACAGGGTAATGAAAAACTGTTTTTT. As protein: CATSRSQGNEKLFF.

The rearrangement joins TRBV9 to TRBJ1-5; possible D gene TRBD1, 6 bases. The V end was cut by 0 bases, the J end by 5 bases, with 9 bases between. Germline CDR1 SGDLS, CDR2 YYNGEE. This CDR3 comprises 14 residues. The CDR3 reads CASSVAGADQPQHF. The CDR3, as DNA: TGTGCCAGCAGCGTAGCAGGGGCTGATCAGCCCCAGCATTTT.

V is TRBV6-2 or TRBV6-3 and J is TRBJ1-2; weak D call: TRBD1 (5 bases). Germline CDR1 and CDR2: MNHEY and SVGEGT. This CDR3 has 17 residues. Between the trimmed V and J ends, which lost 2 bases and 3 bases, there was a span of 19 bases. CDR3 bases: TGTGCCAGCAGTTACGCGTCGGCCAGGGTAGGCGACTATGGCTACACCTTC. Amino acids: CASSYASARVGDYGYTF.

V usage is TRBV6-5 and J usage is TRBJ1-2; 7 bases line up with TRBD1. The CDR3 is 15 residues long. Germline assignment: CDR1 MNHEY and CDR2 SVGAGI. The V and J ends lost 8 bases and 6 bases, in that order; junction bases with no gene match: 15. The CDR3 sequence: CASLRQGGVGDGYTF. The CDR3 DNA is TGTGCCAGCTTACGACAGGGAGGAGTTGGGGATGGCTACACCTTC.

The chain is built from TRBV5-1 and TRBJ2-5; 9 bases align to TRBD1. The germline gives CDR1 SGHRS, CDR2 YFSETQ. The CDR3 is made up of 15 amino acids. The trim removed 4 bases at V and 2 bases at J, leaving 6 bases unmatched. The CDR3 DNA reads as TGCGCCAGCAGCCGACAGGGGGGATTACAAGAGACCCAGTACTTC. It specifies CASSRQGGLQETQYF.

J is TRBJ1-2 and V is TRBV6-5; 8 bases line up with TRBD1. Per the germline V gene, CDR1 is MNHEY and CDR2 is SVGAGI. CDR3 size: 12 residues. V shed 9 bases, J shed 7 bases, and the junction held 7 bases outside the gene matches. The CDR3 DNA follows: TGTGCCAGTTCGACAGGGGAGCCTGGCTACACCTTC. Protein: CASSTGEPGYTF.

The chain couples TRBV6-2 or TRBV6-3 to TRBJ1-2; weak D call: TRBD1 (5 bases). The ends were cut back, 7 bases at V and 4 bases at J, with 16 bases in the middle. CDR1 MNHEY and CDR2 SVGEGT come from the germline V gene. This CDR3 spans 14 amino acids. This CDR3 is CASTPPDRIYGYTF. The DNA of the CDR3 is TGTGCCAGCACCCCACCTGACAGAATCTATGGCTACACCTTC.

CDR3 residues: CASSSRAGDSTDTQYF. The CDR3 DNA reads as TGTGCCAGCAGCTCCCGGGCGGGGGATAGCACAGATACGCAGTATTTT. This sequence joins TRBV9 and TRBJ2-3; 7 bases are a match to TRBD2. The CDR3 consists of 16 residues. CDR1 SGDLS and CDR2 YYNGEE come from the germline V gene. V was pared by 4 bases and J by 0 bases, with 8 bases of the junction left unmatched.

This rearrangement joins TRBV7-9 to TRBJ2-5, with 11 nucleotides matching TRBD2. The CDR3 has 15 residues. Trimming removed 3 bases from V and 5 bases from J; junction bases left unmatched: 5. Germline CDR1 is SEHNR and CDR2 is FQNEAQ (reference sequence). The CDR3 protein is CASSLRLAGWETQYF. CDR3 nucleotide sequence: TGTGCCAGCAGCTTGAGACTAGCGGGGTGGGAGACCCAGTACTTC.

The chain has TRBV7-9 and TRBJ2-3; 16 bases match TRBD2. Germline V gene lookup returns CDR1 SEHNR and CDR2 FQNEAQ (reference sequence). The CDR3 totals 17 residues. V lost 4 bases and J lost 6; bases outside the gene matches: 7. The CDR3 protein is CASSSGTSGGAIDTQYF. The CDR3 DNA is TGTGCCAGCAGCTCCGGGACTAGCGGGGGGGCTATCGATACGCAGTATTTT.

The V call is TRBV7-3, the J call TRBJ1-1; no definite D call. V gave up 6 bases and J gave up 4 bases, with 12 bases separating them. This CDR3 spans 13 amino acids. Per the germline V gene, CDR1 is SGHTA and CDR2 is FQGTGA. The CDR3 DNA reads TGTGCCAGCAGGGAGGGTGGGTCCACTGAAGCTTTCTTT. Residues: CASREGGSTEAFF.

There are a few counts of this clone. The chain uses TRBV24-1 and TRBJ2-7; TRBD1 aligns across 10 bases. Germline V gives CDR1 KGHDR, CDR2 SFDVKD. Unmatched junction bases numbered 14, after V lost 1 base and J lost 12 bases. The CDR3 loop spans 16 amino acids. The CDR3 region has the DNA TGTGCCACCAGTGATTTCGGGGACAGGGGCTGCACTGGGTGGTACTTC. Amino acid sequence: CATSDFGDRGCTGWYF.

This chain uses TRBV30 with TRBJ2-7, with D tentatively TRBD1 (7 bases). This CDR3 is built from 14 residues. The germline V and J ends were trimmed by 8 bases and 7 bases, with 24 bases remaining between them. The germline V gene has CDR1 GTSNPN and CDR2 SVGIG (reference sequence). CDR3 in amino acids: CAGKGGRGFGEQYF. CDR3 nucleotides: TGTGCCGGAAAGGGGGGCAGGGGGTTTGGGGAGCAGTACTTC.

The J gene is TRBJ1-2, the V gene TRBV9; D gene ambiguous. The V end was cut by 1 base, the J end by 7 bases, with 11 bases between. The germline V gene has CDR1 SGDLS and CDR2 YYNGEE. This CDR3 contains 13 residues. CDR3 region: CASSVLSSGGYTF. The CDR3 DNA reads TGTGCCAGCAGCGTATTGAGTTCCGGTGGCTACACCTTC.

J is TRBJ2-5 and V is TRBV7-3, with 10 bases lining up with TRBD1. The CDR3 totals 17 residues. Germline V gene sequence: CDR1 SGHTA, CDR2 FQGTGA. V was pared by 4 bases and J by 6 bases, with 14 bases of the junction left unmatched. For the CDR3, the DNA is TGTGCCAGCAGCTCCACCCTTAAGGACAGGGGGGGTAAGACCCAGTACTTC. This codes for CASSSTLKDRGGKTQYF.

This chain uses TRBV5-1 with TRBJ1-2; D perhaps matches TRBD1 (6 bases). Deletions cut 5 bases from V and 6 bases from J, with 20 bases between. CDR1 is SGHRS and CDR2 is YFSETQ in the germline V gene. This CDR3 is built from 15 residues. The CDR3 region has the DNA TGCGCCAGCAGAGAAACAGGGTCATATGGGAATGGCTACACCTTC. This sequence encodes CASRETGSYGNGYTF.

For the CDR3, the DNA is TGTGCCAGCAGCCCTACCCCAGGGCGCTTTGCCGAGCAGTACTTC. Translated, it gives CASSPTPGRFAEQYF. The chain combines TRBV28 with TRBJ2-7, with TRBD1 as a possible D gene (5 bases). CDR3 length equals 15 residues. With 6 bases removed from V and 6 bases from J, the gap between germline ends came to 21 bases. The germline CDR1 and CDR2 sequences are MDHEN and SYDVKM.

The rearrangement joins TRBV5-4 to TRBJ1-1; TRBD1 might be the D (5 bases). This CDR3 spans 15 amino acids. Germline values: CDR1 SGHNT, CDR2 YYREEE (reference sequence). V shed 3 bases and J shed 4 bases, with 16 bases lying between them. CDR3 bases: TGTGCCAGCAGCTCGAAGGCGGGGGTACGCACTGAAGCTTTCTTT. Translating gives CASSSKAGVRTEAFF.

The rearrangement uses TRBV11-2 and TRBJ1-3; D is unclear. V shed 6 bases and J shed 4 bases, with 13 bases lying between them. This CDR3 contains 14 residues. Germline CDR1 is SGHAT and CDR2 is FQNNGV. CDR3 nucleotides: TGTGCCAGCAGGACCGCGGGCGGGGGAAACACCATATATTTT. As protein: CASRTAGGGNTIYF.

This clone was seen just once. V is TRBV29-1 and J is TRBJ2-3, with D possibly being TRBD2 (6 bases). Trimming removed 8 bases at V and 6 bases at J, with 15 bases between. This CDR3 comprises 12 residues. Germline values: CDR1 SQVTM, CDR2 ANQGSEA. CDR3 bases: TGCAGCCCAGATGGGGGGAAGGATACGCAGTATTTT. Translating it yields CSPDGGKDTQYF.